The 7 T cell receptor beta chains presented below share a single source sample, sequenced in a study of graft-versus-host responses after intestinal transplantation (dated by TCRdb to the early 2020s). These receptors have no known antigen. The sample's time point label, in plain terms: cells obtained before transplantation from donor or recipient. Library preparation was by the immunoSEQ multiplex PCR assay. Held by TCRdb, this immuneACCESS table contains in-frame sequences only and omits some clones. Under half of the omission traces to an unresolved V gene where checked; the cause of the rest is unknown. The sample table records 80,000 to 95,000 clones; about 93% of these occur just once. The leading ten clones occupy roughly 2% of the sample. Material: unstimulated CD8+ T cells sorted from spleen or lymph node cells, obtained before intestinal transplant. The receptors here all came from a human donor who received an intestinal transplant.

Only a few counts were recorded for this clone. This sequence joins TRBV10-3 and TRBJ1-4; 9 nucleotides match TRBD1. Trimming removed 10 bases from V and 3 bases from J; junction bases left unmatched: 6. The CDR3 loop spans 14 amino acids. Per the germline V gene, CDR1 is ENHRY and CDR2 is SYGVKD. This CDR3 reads CASRQGEANEKLFF. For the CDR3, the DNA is TGTGCCAGTCGACAGGGGGAGGCTAATGAAAAACTGTTTTTT.

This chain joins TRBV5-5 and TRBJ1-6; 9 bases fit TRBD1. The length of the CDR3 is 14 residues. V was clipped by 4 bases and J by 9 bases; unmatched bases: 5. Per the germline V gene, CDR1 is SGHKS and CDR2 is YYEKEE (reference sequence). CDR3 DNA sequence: TGTGCCAGCAGCCTGGGACAGGGCGGTTCACCCCTCCACTTT. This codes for CASSLGQGGSPLHF.

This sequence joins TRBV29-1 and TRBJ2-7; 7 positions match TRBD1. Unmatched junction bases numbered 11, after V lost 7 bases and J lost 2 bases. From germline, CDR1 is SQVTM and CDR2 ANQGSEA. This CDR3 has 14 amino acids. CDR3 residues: CSASQGSFTYEQYF. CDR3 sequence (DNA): TGCAGCGCTTCACAGGGGTCCTTTACCTACGAGCAGTACTTC.

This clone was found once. The CDR3 sequence: CASSLAGGLNEQFF. In DNA, the CDR3 is TGTGCCAGCTCACTAGCGGGGGGCCTCAATGAGCAGTTCTTC. The chain joins TRBV18 to TRBJ2-1; 10 nucleotides line up with TRBD2. CDR1 is KGHSH and CDR2 is LQKENI in the germline V gene. The CDR3 extends over 14 amino acids. Germline trimming cut 4 bases from V and 6 bases from J; bases unmatched to any gene: 3.

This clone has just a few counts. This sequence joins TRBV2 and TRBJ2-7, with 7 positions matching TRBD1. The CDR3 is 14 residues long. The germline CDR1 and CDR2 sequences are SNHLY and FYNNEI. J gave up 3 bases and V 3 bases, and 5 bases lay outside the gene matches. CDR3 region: CASSDGQDFYEQYF. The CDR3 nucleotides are TGTGCCAGCAGTGATGGACAGGATTTCTACGAGCAGTACTTC.

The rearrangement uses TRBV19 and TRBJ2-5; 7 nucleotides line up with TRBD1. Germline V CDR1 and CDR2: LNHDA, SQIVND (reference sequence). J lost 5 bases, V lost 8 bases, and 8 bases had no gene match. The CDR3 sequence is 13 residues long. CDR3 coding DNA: TGTGCCAGTGGGACAGCCAGGGGGGAGACCCAGTACTTC. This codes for CASGTARGETQYF.

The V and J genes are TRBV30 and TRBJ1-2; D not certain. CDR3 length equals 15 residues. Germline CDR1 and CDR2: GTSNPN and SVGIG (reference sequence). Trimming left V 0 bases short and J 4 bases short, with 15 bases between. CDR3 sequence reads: CAWSVPREFRYGYTF. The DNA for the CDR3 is TGTGCCTGGAGTGTACCGCGGGAGTTTCGCTATGGCTACACCTTC.